The 2 T cell receptor beta chains reported below all come from one sample, sequenced in a study of PD-L1 blockade in urothelial cancer. Here immunoSEQ multiplex PCR was the method, and the copy in TCRdb shows in-frame clones only, minus some. The data show about 110,000 clones, around 93% seen once. Stated time point: peripheral blood 6 weeks after treatment start. The sequencing used PBMCs, collected around atezolizumab (anti-PD-L1) treatment. These receptors were taken from a man in his sixties with urothelial cancer.

A word on this clone: Mismatch with germline at one junction end may stem from a read error. The gene calls are TRBV6-1 and TRBJ2-3; TRBD1 matches at 8 bases. The CDR3 runs to 13 residues. Germline CDR1 is MNHNS and CDR2 is SASEGT. The CDR3 sequence is CASSEADWQGASF. CDR3 sequence (DNA): TGTGCCAGCAGTGAAGCCGACTGGCAGGGGGCATCGTTT.

The rearrangement uses TRBV11-1 and TRBJ2-1; TRBD2 matches 14 bases. Germline CDR1 SGHAT, CDR2 FQDESV (reference sequence). The V gene end was trimmed by 5 bases and the J gene end by 10 bases; junction bases not matched to a gene: 4. This CDR3 has 14 residues. The chain's CDR3 is CASSPGLAGVEQFF. The CDR3 nucleotides read TGTGCCAGCAGCCCGGGACTAGCGGGGGTCGAGCAGTTCTTC. Using reference TRBV11-1 and TRBJ2-1 for the parts outside the CDR3, the full variable domain is EAEVAQSPRYKITEKSQAVAFWCDPISGHATLYWYRQILGQGPELLVQFQDESVVDDSQLPKDRFSAERLKGVDSTLKIQPAELGDSAMYLCASSPGLAGVEQFFGPGTRLTVL.